The next 13 T cell receptor beta chains were all read from a single sample in a study of cytomegalovirus exposure and HLA in healthy donors (dated by TCRdb to about 2017). Library prep was done by the immunoSEQ multiplex PCR assay. The multiplex PCR relied on a mix of 60 forward primers for TCR Vbeta segments and 13 reverse primers for TCR Jbeta segments. The immuneACCESS repertoire file appears here via TCRdb, limited to in-frame rearrangements. These files lack a portion of the clones; in checked studies, under half of the deficit traces to unresolved V genes, and the cause of the others is not known. The sample table lists around 150,000 clones, 80% of them with a count of one. Jointly, the top ten make up about 4.9% of the sample. The sequencing sample was made of PBMCs. All receptors come from a man aged 25-40 years in good health.

V gene TRBV4-2 combines with J gene TRBJ2-5; D perhaps matches TRBD1 (6 bases). The J call could be wrong; TRBJ2-7 is a better fit for the DNA end. The CDR3 loop spans 13 amino acids. Germline values: CDR1 LGHNA, CDR2 YNFKEQ. The DNA for the CDR3 is TGTGCCAGCAGCCAGACAGGTTCCTACGAGCAGTACTTC. Translating gives CASSQTGSYEQYF.

The chain links TRBV5-5 to TRBJ1-2, with D perhaps TRBD1 (6 bases). CDR1 is SGHKS, CDR2 YYEKEE, per germline (reference sequence). The V end lost 0 bases, the J end lost 5 bases, and 8 bases lay between the germline ends. The CDR3 has 13 amino acids. The CDR3 protein is CASSLAGQYGYTF. The CDR3 nucleotides are TGTGCCAGCAGCTTGGCGGGACAATATGGCTACACCTTC.

The chain has TRBV19 and TRBJ2-5; 11 nucleotides align to TRBD2. The trim removed 1 base at V and 4 bases at J, leaving 2 bases unmatched. CDR3 length: 15 amino acids. Germline CDR1 and CDR2: LNHDA and SQIVND (reference sequence). This CDR3 is CASSIGSGRGETQYF. In DNA, the CDR3 is TGTGCCAGTAGTATAGGTAGCGGGAGGGGAGAGACCCAGTACTTC.

This clone came up a few times. V usage is TRBV2 and J usage is TRBJ1-1; possible D gene TRBD1, 6 bases. Trimming left V 3 bases short and J 1 base short, with 9 bases between. Germline CDR1 SNHLY, CDR2 FYNNEI. The CDR3 runs to 14 residues. The chain's CDR3 is CASSDPTGNTEAFF. The CDR3 region has the DNA TGTGCCAGCAGTGACCCGACAGGGAACACTGAAGCTTTCTTT.

The chain joins TRBV7-2 to TRBJ1-2, with D unclear. CDR1 is SGHTA, CDR2 FQGNSA, per germline. Trimming left V 4 bases short and J 6 bases short, with 15 bases between. The CDR3 length is 14 residues. CDR3 in amino acids: CASSSPRETNGYTF. CDR3 bases: TGTGCCAGCAGCTCCCCCCGGGAAACGAATGGCTACACCTTC.

The chain has TRBV19 and TRBJ1-5; unclear D gene. The ends were cut back, 4 bases at V and 2 bases at J, with 12 bases in the middle. The CDR3 runs 15 residues. Germline values: CDR1 LNHDA, CDR2 SQIVND (reference sequence). The CDR3 region is CASSTGYKGNQPQHF. In DNA, the CDR3 is TGTGCCAGTAGTACGGGGTATAAAGGCAATCAGCCCCAGCATTTT. Supplemented by reference TRBV19 and TRBJ1-5, the full variable domain reads DGGITQSPKYLFRKEGQNVTLSCEQNLNHDAMYWYRQDPGQGLRLIYYSQIVNDFQKGDIAEGYSVSREKKESFPLTVTSAQKNPTAFYLCASSTGYKGNQPQHFGDGTRLSIL.

The chain couples TRBV18 to TRBJ2-2, with TRBD2 matching over 14 bases. There are 18 residues in the CDR3. CDR1 is KGHSH and CDR2 is LQKENI in the germline V gene. J gave up 4 bases and V 6 bases, and 10 bases lay outside the gene matches. CDR3 coding DNA: TGTGCCAGCTCGTTCGCCGGGACTAGCGGGAGTTTCACCGGGGAGCTGTTTTTT. It specifies CASSFAGTSGSFTGELFF.

This clone was seen a single time. V usage is TRBV19 and J usage is TRBJ2-7; no clear D gene. The CDR3 spans 14 residues. The germline V and J ends were trimmed by 7 bases and 0 bases, with 13 bases remaining between them. Germline V gene sequence: CDR1 LNHDA, CDR2 SQIVND (reference sequence). The CDR3 region has the DNA TGTGCCAGTACCCCGATCGCAGGCTCCTACGAGCAGTACTTC. Amino acids: CASTPIAGSYEQYF.

This chain joins TRBV7-8 and TRBJ2-1; 11 bases agree with TRBD2. Germline-derived CDR1 and CDR2 are SGHVS and FQNEAQ. J lost 7 bases, V lost 5 bases, and 7 bases had no gene match. There are 15 residues in the CDR3. DNA of the CDR3: TGTGCCAGCAGCCAAACTAGCGGGAGAGGGAATGAGCAGTTCTTC. Residues: CASSQTSGRGNEQFF.

The J gene is TRBJ2-1, the V gene TRBV7-9; 10 bases are shared with TRBD2. The V and J ends lost 6 bases and 6 bases, in that order; junction bases with no gene match: 11. Germline CDR1 SEHNR, CDR2 FQNEAQ (reference sequence). This CDR3 spans 16 amino acids. CDR3 amino acids: CASRQPGLAEPNEQFF. The DNA for the CDR3 is TGTGCCAGCAGACAACCCGGACTAGCGGAACCCAATGAGCAGTTCTTC.

On this clone itself: Compared with germline, one end of the junction differs, possibly owing to a read error. V and J are TRBV7-9 and TRBJ2-7, with 9 bases that match TRBD2. CDR1 is SEHNR and CDR2 is FQNEAQ in the germline V gene (reference sequence). This CDR3 spans 12 amino acids. In DNA form, the CDR3 reads TGTTCCAGCAGCGCGGGAGGGGGCGAGCAGTACTTC. Its protein product is CSSSAGGGEQYF.

J is TRBJ2-7 and V is TRBV6-1; 7 bases map to TRBD1. The CDR3 loop spans 14 amino acids. Germline CDR1 reads MNHNS; CDR2 reads SASEGT. Unmatched junction bases numbered 5, after V lost 3 bases and J lost 3 bases. CDR3 bases: TGTGCCAGCAGTGATCAGGACAGGAACTACGAGCAGTACTTC. Translating it yields CASSDQDRNYEQYF.

As concerns this clone: The junction departs from germline at one end; a sequencing error may be responsible. The chain couples TRBV7-9 to TRBJ1-2, with D tentatively TRBD1 (5 bases). CDR3 length equals 15 residues. Germline CDR1 SEHNR, CDR2 FQNEAQ (reference sequence). The CDR3: CSSSPGGRTNYGYTF. As DNA, the CDR3 is TGTTCCAGCAGCCCCGGTGGACGGACAAACTATGGCTACACCTTC. The whole variable domain, remainder taken from reference TRBV7-9 and TRBJ1-2, is DTGVSQNPRHKITKRGQNVTFRCDPISEHNRLYWYRQTLGQGPEFLTYFQNEAQLEKSRLLSDRFSAERPKGSFSTLEIQRTEQGDSAMYLCSSSPGGRTNYGYTFGSGTRLTVV.